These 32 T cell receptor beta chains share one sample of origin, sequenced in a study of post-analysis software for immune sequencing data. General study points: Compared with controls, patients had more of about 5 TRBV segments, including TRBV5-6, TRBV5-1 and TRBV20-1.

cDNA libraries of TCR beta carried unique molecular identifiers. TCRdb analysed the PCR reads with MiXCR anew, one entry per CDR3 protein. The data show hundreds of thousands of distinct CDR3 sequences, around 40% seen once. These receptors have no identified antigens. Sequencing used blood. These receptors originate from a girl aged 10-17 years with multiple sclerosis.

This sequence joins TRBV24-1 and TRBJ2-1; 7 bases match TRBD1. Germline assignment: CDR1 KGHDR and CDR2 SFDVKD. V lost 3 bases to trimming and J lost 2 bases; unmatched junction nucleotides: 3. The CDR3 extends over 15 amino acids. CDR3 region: CATSDPGTAYNEQFF. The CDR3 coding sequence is TGTGCCACCAGTGATCCCGGGACAGCCTACAATGAGCAGTTCTTC.

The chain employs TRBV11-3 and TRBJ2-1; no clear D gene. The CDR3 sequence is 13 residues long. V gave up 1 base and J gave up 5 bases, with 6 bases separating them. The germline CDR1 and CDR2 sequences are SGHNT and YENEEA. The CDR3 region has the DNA TGTGCCAGCAGCTTAGCCCTGCACAATGAGCAGTTCTTC. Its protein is CASSLALHNEQFF.

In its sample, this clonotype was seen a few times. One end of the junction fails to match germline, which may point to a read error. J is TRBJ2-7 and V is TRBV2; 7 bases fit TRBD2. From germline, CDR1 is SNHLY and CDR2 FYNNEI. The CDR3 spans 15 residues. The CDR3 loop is CASSEIWREFYEQYF. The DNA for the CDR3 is TGTGCCAGTAGTGAAATCTGGCGGGAGTTCTACGAGCAGTACTTC.

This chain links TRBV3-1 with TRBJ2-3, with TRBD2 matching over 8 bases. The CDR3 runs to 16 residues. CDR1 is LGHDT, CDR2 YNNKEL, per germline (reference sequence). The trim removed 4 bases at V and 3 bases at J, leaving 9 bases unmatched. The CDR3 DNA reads TGTGCCAGCAGCCCGGGGAGGCAGCGGGGGACAGATACGCAGTATTTT. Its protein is CASSPGRQRGTDTQYF.

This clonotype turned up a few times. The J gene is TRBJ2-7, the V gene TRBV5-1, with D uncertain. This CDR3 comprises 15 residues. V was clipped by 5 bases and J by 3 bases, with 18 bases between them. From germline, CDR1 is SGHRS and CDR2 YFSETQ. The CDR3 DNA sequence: TGCGCCAGCAGAAACGCCGGCGGTACTAACTACGAGCAGTACTTC. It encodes CASRNAGGTNYEQYF.

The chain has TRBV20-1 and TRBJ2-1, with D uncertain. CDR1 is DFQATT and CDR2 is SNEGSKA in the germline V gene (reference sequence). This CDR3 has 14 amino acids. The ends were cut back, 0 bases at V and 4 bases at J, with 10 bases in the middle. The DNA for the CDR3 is TGCAGTGCTAGAGATCTTGAATCGTACAATGAGCAGTTCTTC. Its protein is CSARDLESYNEQFF.

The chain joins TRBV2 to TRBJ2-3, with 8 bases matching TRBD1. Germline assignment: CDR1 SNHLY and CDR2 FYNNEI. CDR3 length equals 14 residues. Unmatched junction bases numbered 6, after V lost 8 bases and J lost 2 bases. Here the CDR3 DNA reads TGTGCCAGCCGGACAGGGAGCCCCACAGATACGCAGTATTTT. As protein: CASRTGSPTDTQYF.

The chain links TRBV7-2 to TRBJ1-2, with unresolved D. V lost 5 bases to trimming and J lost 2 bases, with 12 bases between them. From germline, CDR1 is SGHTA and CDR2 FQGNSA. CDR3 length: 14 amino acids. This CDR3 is CASSPGRANYGYTF. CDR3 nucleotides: TGTGCCAGCAGCCCCGGGCGGGCAAACTATGGCTACACCTTC.

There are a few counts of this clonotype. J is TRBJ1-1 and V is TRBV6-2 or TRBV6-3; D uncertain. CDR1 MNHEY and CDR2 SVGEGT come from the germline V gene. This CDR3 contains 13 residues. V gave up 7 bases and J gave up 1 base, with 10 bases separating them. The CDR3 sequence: CASTGFRNTEAFF. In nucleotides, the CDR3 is TGTGCCAGCACTGGGTTCCGGAACACTGAAGCTTTCTTT.

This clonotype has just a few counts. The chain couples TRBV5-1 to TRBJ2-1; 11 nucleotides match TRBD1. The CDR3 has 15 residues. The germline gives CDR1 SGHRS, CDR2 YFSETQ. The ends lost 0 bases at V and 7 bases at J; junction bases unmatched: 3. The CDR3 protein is CASSLAGTGGNEQFF. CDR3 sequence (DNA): TGCGCCAGCAGCTTGGCCGGGACAGGGGGGAATGAGCAGTTCTTC. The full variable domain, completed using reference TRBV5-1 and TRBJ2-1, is KAGVTQTPRYLIKTRGQQVTLSCSPISGHRSVSWYQQTPGQGLQFLFEYFSETQRNKGNFPGRFSGRQFSNSRSEMNVSTLELGDSALYLCASSLAGTGGNEQFFGPGTRLTVL.

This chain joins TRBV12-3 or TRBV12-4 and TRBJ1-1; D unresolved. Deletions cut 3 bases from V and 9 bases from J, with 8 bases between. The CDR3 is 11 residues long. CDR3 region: CASSFAGKAFF. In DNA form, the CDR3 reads TGTGCCAGCAGTTTCGCGGGAAAAGCTTTCTTT.

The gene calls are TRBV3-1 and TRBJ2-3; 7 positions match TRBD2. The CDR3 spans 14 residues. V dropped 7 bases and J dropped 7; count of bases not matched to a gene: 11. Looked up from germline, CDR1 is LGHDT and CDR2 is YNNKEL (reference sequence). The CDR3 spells CASTPSREGYTQYF. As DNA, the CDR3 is TGTGCCAGCACCCCGTCAAGGGAGGGATATACGCAGTATTTT.

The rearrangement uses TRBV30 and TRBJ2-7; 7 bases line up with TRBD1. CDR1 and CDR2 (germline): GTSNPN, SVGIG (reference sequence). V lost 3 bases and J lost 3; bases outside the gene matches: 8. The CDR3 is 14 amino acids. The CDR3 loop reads CAWRTGYVDYEQYF. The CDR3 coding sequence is TGTGCCTGGAGGACAGGGTATGTAGACTACGAGCAGTACTTC.

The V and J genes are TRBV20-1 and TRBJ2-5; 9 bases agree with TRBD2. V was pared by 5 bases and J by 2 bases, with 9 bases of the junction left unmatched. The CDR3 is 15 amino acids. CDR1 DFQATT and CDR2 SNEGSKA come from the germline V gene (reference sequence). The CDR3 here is CSAETAGGVQETQYF. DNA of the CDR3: TGCAGTGCTGAAACAGCGGGGGGAGTGCAAGAGACCCAGTACTTC.

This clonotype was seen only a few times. CDR3 loop: CASSLLGSPLHF. The CDR3 bases are TGTGCCAGCAGCTTACTTGGGTCACCCCTCCACTTT. V usage is TRBV7-2 and J usage is TRBJ1-6; D is unclear. CDR1 and CDR2 from the germline V gene are SGHTA and FQGNSA. V was shortened by 2 bases and J by 10 bases, with 6 bases between the two germline ends. The CDR3 loop spans 12 amino acids.

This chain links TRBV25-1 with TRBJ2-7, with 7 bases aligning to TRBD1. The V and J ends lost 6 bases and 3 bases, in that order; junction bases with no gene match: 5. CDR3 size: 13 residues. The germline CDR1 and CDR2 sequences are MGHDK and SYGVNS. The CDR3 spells CASRGTVRYEQYF. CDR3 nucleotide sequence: TGTGCCAGCAGGGGGACAGTCCGCTACGAGCAGTACTTC.

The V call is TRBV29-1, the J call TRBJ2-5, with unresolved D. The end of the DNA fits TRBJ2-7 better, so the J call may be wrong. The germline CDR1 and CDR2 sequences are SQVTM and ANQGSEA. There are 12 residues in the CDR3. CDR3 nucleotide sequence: TGCAGCGTTGAAGATGTGGGATACGAGCAGTACTTC. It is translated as CSVEDVGYEQYF.

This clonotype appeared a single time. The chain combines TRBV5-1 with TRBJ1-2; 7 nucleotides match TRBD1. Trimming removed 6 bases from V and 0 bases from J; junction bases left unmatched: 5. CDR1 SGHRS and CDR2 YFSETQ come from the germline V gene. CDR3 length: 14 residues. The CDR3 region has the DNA TGCGCCAGCACGGGACAGAATTCTAACTATGGCTACACCTTC. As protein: CASTGQNSNYGYTF.

CDR3 coding DNA: TGCAGTGCTTCGGCAGGGAGGGATACGCAGTATTTT. Its protein product is CSASAGRDTQYF. This chain connects TRBV20-1 to TRBJ2-3; D perhaps matches TRBD2 (6 bases). The CDR3 length is 12 residues. Germline CDR1 reads DFQATT; CDR2 reads SNEGSKA (reference sequence). V was pared by 5 bases and J by 6 bases, with 12 bases between.

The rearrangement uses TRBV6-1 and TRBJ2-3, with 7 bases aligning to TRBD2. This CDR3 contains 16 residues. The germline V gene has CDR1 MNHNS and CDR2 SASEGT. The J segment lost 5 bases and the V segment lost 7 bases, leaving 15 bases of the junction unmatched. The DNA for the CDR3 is TGTGCCAGCAAGGTCACCTCGGCTAGCGGACTAGATACGCAGTATTTT. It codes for CASKVTSASGLDTQYF.

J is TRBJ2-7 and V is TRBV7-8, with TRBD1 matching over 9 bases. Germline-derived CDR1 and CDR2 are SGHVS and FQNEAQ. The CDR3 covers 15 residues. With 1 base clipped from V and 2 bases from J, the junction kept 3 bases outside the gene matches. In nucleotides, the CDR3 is TGTGCCAGCAGCTTAGTGACAGGGGGACCCTACGAGCAGTACTTC. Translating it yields CASSLVTGGPYEQYF. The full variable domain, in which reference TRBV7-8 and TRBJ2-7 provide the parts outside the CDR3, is GAGVSQSPRYKVAKRGQDVALRCDPISGHVSLFWYQQALGQGPEFLTYFQNEAQLDKSGLPSDRFFAERPEGSVSTLKIQRTQQEDSAVYLCASSLVTGGPYEQYFGPGTRLTVT.

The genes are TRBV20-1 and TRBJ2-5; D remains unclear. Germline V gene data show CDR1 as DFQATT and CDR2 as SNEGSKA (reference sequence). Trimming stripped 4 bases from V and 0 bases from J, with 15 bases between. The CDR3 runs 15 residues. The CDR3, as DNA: TGCAGTGCTACTTCCCCGTCCGGCAACCAAGAGACCCAGTACTTC. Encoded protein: CSATSPSGNQETQYF.

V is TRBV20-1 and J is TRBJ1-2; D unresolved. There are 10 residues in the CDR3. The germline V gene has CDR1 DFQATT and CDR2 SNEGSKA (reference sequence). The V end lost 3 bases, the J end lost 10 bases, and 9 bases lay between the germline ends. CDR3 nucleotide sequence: TGCAGTGCTAGTACAGCCCCCTACACCTTC. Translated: CSASTAPYTF.

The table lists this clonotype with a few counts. CDR3 loop: CASSLAPLGQGPMNTEAFF. CDR3 sequence (DNA): TGTGCCAGCAGTTTAGCCCCATTGGGGCAGGGTCCCATGAACACTGAAGCTTTCTTT. The chain employs TRBV12-3 or TRBV12-4 and TRBJ1-1, with D maybe TRBD1 (5 bases). The CDR3 has 19 amino acids. The V gene lost 0 bases and the J gene lost 0 bases, with 20 bases spanning the gap.

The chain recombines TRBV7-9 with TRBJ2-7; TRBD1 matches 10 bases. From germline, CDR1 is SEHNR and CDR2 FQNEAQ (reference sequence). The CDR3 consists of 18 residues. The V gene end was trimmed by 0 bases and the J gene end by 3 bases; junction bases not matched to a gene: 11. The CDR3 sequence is CASSLAGWSGTGVYEQYF. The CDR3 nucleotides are TGTGCCAGCAGCTTAGCGGGATGGAGCGGGACAGGGGTCTACGAGCAGTACTTC. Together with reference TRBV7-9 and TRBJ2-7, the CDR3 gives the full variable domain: DTGVSQNPRHKITKRGQNVTFRCDPISEHNRLYWYRQTLGQGPEFLTYFQNEAQLEKSRLLSDRFSAERPKGSFSTLEIQRTEQGDSAMYLCASSLAGWSGTGVYEQYFGPGTRLTVT.

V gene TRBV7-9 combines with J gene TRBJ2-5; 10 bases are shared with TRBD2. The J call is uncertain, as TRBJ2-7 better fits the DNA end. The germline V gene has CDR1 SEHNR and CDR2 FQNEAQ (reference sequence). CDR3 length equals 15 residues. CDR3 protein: CASSPSGRAHYEQYF. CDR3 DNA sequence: TGTGCCAGCAGTCCCAGCGGGAGGGCCCACTACGAGCAGTACTTC.

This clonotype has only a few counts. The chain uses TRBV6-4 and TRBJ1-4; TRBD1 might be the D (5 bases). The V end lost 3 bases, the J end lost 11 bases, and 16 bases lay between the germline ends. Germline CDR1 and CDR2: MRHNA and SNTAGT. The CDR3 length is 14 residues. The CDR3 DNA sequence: TGTGCCAGCAGTGAAAGCACAGTCTCAGGGAAACTGTTTTTT. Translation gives CASSESTVSGKLFF.

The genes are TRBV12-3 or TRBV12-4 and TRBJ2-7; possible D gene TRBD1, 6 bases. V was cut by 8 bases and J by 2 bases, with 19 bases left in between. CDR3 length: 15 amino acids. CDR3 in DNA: TGTGCCAGCGCTATAACAGGGTGGGGCCCCTACGAGCAGTACTTC. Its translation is CASAITGWGPYEQYF.

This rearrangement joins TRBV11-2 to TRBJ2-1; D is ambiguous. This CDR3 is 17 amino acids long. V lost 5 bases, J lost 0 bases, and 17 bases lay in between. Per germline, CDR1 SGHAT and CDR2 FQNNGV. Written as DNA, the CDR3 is TGTGCCAGCAGCCCCCCGAACGGGTTCCACTCCTACAATGAGCAGTTCTTC. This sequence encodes CASSPPNGFHSYNEQFF.

CDR3 in DNA: TGTGCCAGCAGTCGTTTATCCGGGGGCGGGACTGAAGCTTTCTTT. The encoded protein is CASSRLSGGGTEAFF. V is TRBV3-1 and J is TRBJ1-1; a possible D gene is TRBD1 (6 bases). Between the trimmed V and J ends, which lost 6 bases and 5 bases, there was a span of 19 bases. The CDR3 spans 15 residues. The V gene's germline CDR1 is LGHDT and CDR2 YNNKEL (reference sequence).

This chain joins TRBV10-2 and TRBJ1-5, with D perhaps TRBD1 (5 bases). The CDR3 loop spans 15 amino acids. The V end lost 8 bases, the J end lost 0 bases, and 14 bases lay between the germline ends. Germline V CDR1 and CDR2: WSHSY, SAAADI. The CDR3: CASGGTVNSNQPQHF. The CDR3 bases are TGCGCCAGCGGAGGGACGGTGAATAGCAATCAGCCCCAGCATTTT.

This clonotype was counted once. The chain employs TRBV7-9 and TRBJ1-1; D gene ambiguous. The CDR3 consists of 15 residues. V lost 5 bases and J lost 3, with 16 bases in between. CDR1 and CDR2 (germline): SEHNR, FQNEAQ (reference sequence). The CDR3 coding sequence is TGTGCCAGCAGCAAACCGAATGTGATGGACACTGAAGCTTTCTTT. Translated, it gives CASSKPNVMDTEAFF.